The source of this T cell receptor beta chain is a study of T cell changes during pregnancy in multiple sclerosis. This CDR3 has 18 amino acids. V was pared by 3 bases and J by 3 bases, with 10 bases of the junction left unmatched. Germline lookup yields CDR1 LGHNA and CDR2 YSLEER. TCRdb keeps only in-frame clones here, not all; method: immunoSEQ multiplex PCR. Among about 110,000 clones listed, under 95% were seen once. Sample: peripheral blood, taken in the third trimester of pregnancy. The receptor was isolated from a female donor in good health, enrolled as a control in a pregnancy study. V and J are TRBV4-3 and TRBJ2-6; 8 nucleotides agree with TRBD2. The chain's CDR3 is CASSQEGAGGSGANVLTF. CDR3 in DNA: TGCGCCAGCAGCCAGGAGGGTGCGGGGGGCAGTGGGGCCAACGTCCTGACTTTC.